This TCR beta chain was captured in a study of blood T cells in healthy people across ages. For the study at large: Capture via template switching afforded approximately one barcoded beta molecule per two T cells.

The CDR3 runs 15 residues. CDR1 and CDR2 from the germline V gene are MNHNS and SASEGT. They isolated at least 6 million PBMCs from each sample. Study-wide results and limits: As naive T cell percentage varied, TCR beta diversity correlated strongly with it. No one knew whether donors had CMV, which possibly confounded expanded clonotype changes.

The second PCR ran about 6 to 11 cycles with a sample-barcoded 5' primer and J-beta primers. TCRdb used MiXCR to reprocess the 5' RACE reads, holding one entry per CDR3 protein. The table lists about 780,000 distinct CDR3 sequences, roughly 60% of them singletons. As regards this clonotype: The antigen is unknown.

Sequencing was performed on blood. The source is a man aged 25-45 years in good health. The gene calls are TRBV6-1 and TRBJ2-1; D gene unclear. The DNA end lines up better with TRBJ2-7; the J call may be wrong. Here the CDR3 reads CASSEAGSSYNEQYF. CDR3 DNA sequence: TGTGCCAGCAGTGAAGCGGGGTCCTCCTACAATGAGCAGTACTTC.